A single sample is the source of the 2 T cell receptor beta chains below, sequenced in a study of cytomegalovirus exposure and HLA in healthy donors. The PCR ran on 60 Vbeta and 13 Jbeta primers. The assay was immunoSEQ multiplex PCR, and TCRdb's table has in-frame clones only and misses some. The table has over 150,000 clones, approximately 81% seen once. Input material: PBMCs. The receptor source for this set is a woman under 40 in good health and CMV-seronegative.

The V call is TRBV14, the J call TRBJ2-7; D perhaps matches TRBD1 (6 bases). The germline V and J ends were trimmed by 11 bases and 0 bases, with 11 bases remaining between them. The length of the CDR3 is 12 residues. CDR1 and CDR2 from the germline V gene are SGHDN and FVKESK. CDR3 protein: CASRGPSYEQYF. The CDR3 nucleotides are TGTGCCTCCAGGGGACCCTCCTACGAGCAGTACTTC.

The gene calls are TRBV9 and TRBJ1-3; D not certain. The V and J ends lost 0 bases and 4 bases respectively, with 5 bases between them. There are 13 residues in the CDR3. Germline assignment: CDR1 SGDLS and CDR2 YYNGEE. CDR3 DNA sequence: TGTGCCAGCAGCGTAGACTCCGGAAACACCATATATTTT. Translated: CASSVDSGNTIYF.